What follows describes a single T cell receptor beta chain. This entry comes from a study of blood T cell repertoires in COVID-19. Whole-study context: Some COVID-19 samples were acute and others convalescent; all came from the United States, Italy and Spain. T cells, B-cell-depleted T cells, or PBMCs provided the cDNA or gDNA that served as material.

The ends lost 4 bases at V and 6 bases at J; junction bases unmatched: 12. CDR1 is SGHRS and CDR2 is YFSETQ in the germline V gene. The CDR3 has 17 amino acids. Authors' data handling: Quantification of nucleated cells was approximated via reference gene primer amplification. Some clones are missing from TCRdb's copy, which holds only in-frame ones; the method was immunoSEQ multiplex PCR. Clonal size and the V and J genes are those of that table, whereas D and trimming came from the DNA. The sample shows about 66,000 clones, roughly 80% of them seen only once. This TCR was recovered from a man aged 55-75 years with acute or convalescent COVID-19. This rearrangement joins TRBV5-1 to TRBJ2-2; 10 bases map to TRBD2. Sequencing was done on a sample of peripheral blood. The CDR3 protein is CASSPGIAGGLAGELFF. CDR3 DNA sequence: TGCGCCAGCAGCCCGGGGATAGCGGGGGGCCTGGCCGGGGAGCTGTTTTTT.